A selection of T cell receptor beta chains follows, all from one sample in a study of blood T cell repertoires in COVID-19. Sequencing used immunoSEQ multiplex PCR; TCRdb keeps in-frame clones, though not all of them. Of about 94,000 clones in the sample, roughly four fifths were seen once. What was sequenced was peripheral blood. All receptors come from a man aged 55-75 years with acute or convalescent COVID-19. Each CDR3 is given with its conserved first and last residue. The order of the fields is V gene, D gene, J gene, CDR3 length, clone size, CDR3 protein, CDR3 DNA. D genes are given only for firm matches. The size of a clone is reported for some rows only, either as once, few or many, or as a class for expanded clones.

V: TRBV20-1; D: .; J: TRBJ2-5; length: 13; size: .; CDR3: CSASWGVEETQYF; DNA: TGCAGTGCCAGTTGGGGCGTGGAAGAGACCCAGTACTTC
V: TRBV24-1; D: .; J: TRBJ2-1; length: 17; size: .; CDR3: CATSDLPKQSSYNEQFF; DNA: TGTGCCACCAGTGATTTGCCCAAACAGAGCTCCTACAATGAGCAGTTCTTC
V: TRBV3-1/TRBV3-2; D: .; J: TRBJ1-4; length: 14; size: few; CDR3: CASSQETTGEKLFF; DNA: TGTGCCAGCAGCCAGGAGACTACTGGGGAAAAACTGTTTTTT
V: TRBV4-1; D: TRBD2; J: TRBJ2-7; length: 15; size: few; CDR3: CASSQVLAGAYEQYF; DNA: TGCGCCAGCAGCCAAGTACTGGCGGGGGCCTACGAGCAGTACTTC
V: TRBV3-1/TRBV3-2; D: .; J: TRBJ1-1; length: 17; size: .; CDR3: CASSQEGRRGFDTEAFF; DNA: TGTGCCAGCAGCCAAGAGGGACGACGGGGGTTCGACACTGAAGCTTTCTTT
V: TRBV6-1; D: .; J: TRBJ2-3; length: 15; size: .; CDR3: CASSEGGADTDTQYF; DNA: TGTGCCAGCAGTGAAGGGGGCGCCGACACAGATACGCAGTATTTT
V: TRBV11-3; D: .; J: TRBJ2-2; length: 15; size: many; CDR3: CASSLSRSNTGELFF; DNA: TGTGCCAGCAGCTTGAGCCGGTCGAACACCGGGGAGCTGTTTTTT
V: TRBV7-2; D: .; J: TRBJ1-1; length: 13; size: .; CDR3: CASSTRRDTEAFF; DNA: TGTGCCAGCAGCACCAGACGGGACACTGAAGCTTTCTTT
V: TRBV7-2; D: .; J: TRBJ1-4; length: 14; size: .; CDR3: CASRPTEKNEKLFF; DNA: TGTGCCAGCAGACCGACAGAAAAGAATGAAAAACTGTTTTTT
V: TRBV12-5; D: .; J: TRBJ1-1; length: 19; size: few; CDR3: CASGLVLHTTGGMNTEAFF; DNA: TGTGCTAGTGGTTTGGTACTACATACCACCGGGGGAATGAACACTGAAGCTTTCTTT
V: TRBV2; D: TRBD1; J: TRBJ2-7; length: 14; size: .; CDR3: CASSYRDRVVEQYF; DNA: TGTGCCAGCAGTTACCGGGACAGGGTTGTCGAGCAGTACTTC
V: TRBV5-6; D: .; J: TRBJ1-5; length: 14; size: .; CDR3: CASSLSGVAQPQHF; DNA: TGTGCCAGCAGCTTGTCAGGCGTGGCTCAGCCCCAGCATTTT
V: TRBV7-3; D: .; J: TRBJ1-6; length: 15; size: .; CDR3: CASSLSGGYNSPLHF; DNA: TGTGCCAGCAGCCTATCTGGAGGGTATAATTCACCCCTCCACTTT
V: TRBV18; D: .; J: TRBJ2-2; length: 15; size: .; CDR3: CASSPGQANTGELFF; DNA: TGTGCCAGCTCACCGGGACAAGCGAACACCGGGGAGCTGTTTTTT
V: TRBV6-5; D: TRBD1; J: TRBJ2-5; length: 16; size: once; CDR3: CASSYYGTGAQETQYF; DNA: TGTGCCAGCAGTTACTACGGGACAGGGGCCCAAGAGACCCAGTACTTC
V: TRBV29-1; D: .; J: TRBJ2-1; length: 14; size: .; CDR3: CSVDGIGPYNEQFF; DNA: TGCAGCGTTGACGGAATTGGGCCCTACAATGAGCAGTTCTTC
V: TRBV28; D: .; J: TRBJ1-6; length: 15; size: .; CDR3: CASSLRAREESPLHF; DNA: TGTGCCAGCAGTTTACGAGCCAGGGAGGAATCACCCCTCCACTTT
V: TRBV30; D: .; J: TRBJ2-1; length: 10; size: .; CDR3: CACLLVKQFF; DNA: TGTGCCTGTCTGCTAGTAAAGCAGTTCTTC
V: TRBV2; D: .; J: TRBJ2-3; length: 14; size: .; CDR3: CASRATGRPDTQYF; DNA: TGTGCCAGCAGAGCGACAGGTCGGCCAGATACGCAGTATTTT
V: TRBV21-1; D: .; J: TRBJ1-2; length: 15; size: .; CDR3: CASSKDPGQQGGYTF; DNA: TGTGCCAGCAGCAAAGATCCGGGACAGCAGGGAGGCTACACCTTC
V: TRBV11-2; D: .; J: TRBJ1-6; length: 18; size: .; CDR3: CASSLGYARALGDSPLHF; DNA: TGTGCCAGCAGCTTAGGTTACGCGCGGGCCTTGGGTGATTCACCCCTCCACTTT
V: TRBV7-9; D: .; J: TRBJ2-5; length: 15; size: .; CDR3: CASSLDWTEFQSQYF; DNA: TGTGCCAGCAGCTTAGACTGGACAGAATTTCAGAGCCAGTACTTC
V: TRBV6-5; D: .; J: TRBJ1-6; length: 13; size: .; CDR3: CASSYSMESPLHF; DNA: TGTGCCAGCAGTTACTCGATGGAGTCACCCCTCCACTTT
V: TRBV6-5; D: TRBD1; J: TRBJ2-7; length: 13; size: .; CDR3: CASNYWDSYEQYF; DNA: TGTGCCAGCAATTATTGGGACAGCTACGAGCAGTACTTC
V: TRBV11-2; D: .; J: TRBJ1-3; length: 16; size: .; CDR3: CASRPIMDSSGNTIYF; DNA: TGTGCCAGCAGACCGATAATGGACAGTTCGGGAAACACCATATATTTT
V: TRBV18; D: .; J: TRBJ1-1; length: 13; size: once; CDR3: CASSPSPGIEAFF; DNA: TGTGCCAGCTCACCTTCCCCAGGGATTGAAGCTTTCTTT